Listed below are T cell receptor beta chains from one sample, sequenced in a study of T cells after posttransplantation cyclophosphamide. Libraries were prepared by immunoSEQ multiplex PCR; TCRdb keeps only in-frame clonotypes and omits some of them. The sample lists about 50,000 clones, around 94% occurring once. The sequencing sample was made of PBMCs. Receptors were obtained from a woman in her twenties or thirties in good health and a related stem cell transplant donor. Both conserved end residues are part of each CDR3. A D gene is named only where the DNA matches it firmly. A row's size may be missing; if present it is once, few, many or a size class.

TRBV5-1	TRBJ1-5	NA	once	CASSSVVRQPQHF	TGCGCCAGCAGCTCAGTTGTTCGTCAGCCCCAGCATTTT
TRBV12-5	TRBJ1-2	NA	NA	CASGLGQLYGYTF	TGTGCTAGTGGTTTGGGACAGCTCTATGGCTACACCTTC
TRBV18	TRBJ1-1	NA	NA	CASSPNGGDTEAFF	TGTGCCAGCTCACCAAACGGAGGGGACACTGAAGCTTTCTTT
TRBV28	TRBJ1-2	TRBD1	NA	CASSVLGQGAPDYGYTF	TGTGCCAGCAGTGTCCTGGGGCAGGGGGCGCCGGACTATGGCTACACCTTC
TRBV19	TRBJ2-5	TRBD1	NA	CASSVRQGRQETQYF	TGTGCCAGTAGTGTCCGACAGGGTCGACAGGAGACCCAGTACTTC
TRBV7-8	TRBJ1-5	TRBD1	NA	CASSLLQGPYQPQHF	TGTGCCAGCAGCTTACTACAGGGGCCGTATCAGCCCCAGCATTTT
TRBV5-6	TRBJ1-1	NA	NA	CANSLASGLNTEAFF	TGTGCCAACAGCTTGGCCTCTGGGCTCAACACTGAAGCTTTCTTT
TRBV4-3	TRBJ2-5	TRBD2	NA	CASSPGTSGGAVQETQYF	TGCGCCAGCAGCCCCGGGACTAGCGGGGGGGCCGTGCAAGAGACCCAGTACTTC
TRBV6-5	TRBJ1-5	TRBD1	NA	CASRRQGRMDQPQHF	TGTGCCAGCAGGCGACAGGGGAGGATGGATCAGCCCCAGCATTTT
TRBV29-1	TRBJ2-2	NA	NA	CSVDGRNTGELFF	TGCAGCGTTGATGGCAGAAACACCGGGGAGCTGTTTTTT
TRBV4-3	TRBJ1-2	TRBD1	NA	CASSQIRDRAYGYTF	TGCGCCAGCAGCCAAATCAGGGACAGGGCTTATGGCTACACCTTC
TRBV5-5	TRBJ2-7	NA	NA	CASSLWGVSYEQYF	TGTGCCAGCAGCTTGTGGGGAGTATCCTACGAGCAGTACTTC
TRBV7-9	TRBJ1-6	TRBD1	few	CASSSHDGQGQGSPLHF	TGTGCCAGCAGCTCTCACGACGGACAGGGACAGGGTTCACCCCTCCACTTT
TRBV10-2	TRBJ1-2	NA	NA	CASSEQGFGYTF	TGCGCCAGCAGTGAGCAGGGGTTCGGCTACACCTTC
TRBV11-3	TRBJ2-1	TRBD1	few	CASSSGTGGGNEQFF	TGTGCCAGCAGCTCGGGGACAGGGGGCGGCAATGAGCAGTTCTTC
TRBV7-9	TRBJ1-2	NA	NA	CASSPLSYYGYTF	TGTGCCAGCAGCCCCCTAAGTTACTATGGCTACACCTTC